The 22 T cell receptor beta chains in this list originate from one sample, sequenced in a study of blood T cell repertoires in COVID-19 (TCRdb year 2020). Library prep was done by the immunoSEQ multiplex PCR assay. Sourced from immuneACCESS, this table was stored by TCRdb with only in-frame sequences that have V and J called. A share of the clones is absent; for the studies checked, an unresolved V gene accounts for under half, and the remainder has no known explanation. The sample profile shows about 140,000 clones; about three quarters of them were found once. The ten most abundant clones make up roughly 14% of the sample. The sequenced material came from peripheral blood. Receptors were obtained from an elderly man with acute or convalescent COVID-19.

This chain connects TRBV5-4 to TRBJ2-2; 7 nucleotides agree with TRBD2. V dropped 5 bases and J dropped 6; count of bases not matched to a gene: 10. The CDR3 covers 15 residues. Germline CDR1 and CDR2: SGHNT and YYREEE (reference sequence). CDR3 nucleotides: TGTGCCAGCAGACCCGGGACTACAGTAGCCGGGGAGCTGTTTTTT. Amino acids: CASRPGTTVAGELFF.

J is TRBJ1-4 and V is TRBV3-1 (or the pseudogene TRBV3-2); perhaps TRBD1 as D (5 bases). Deletions cut 4 bases from V and 10 bases from J, with 16 bases between. This CDR3 has 14 amino acids. The germline V gene has CDR1 LGHDT and CDR2 YNNKEL (reference sequence). CDR3 nucleotide sequence: TGTGCCAGCAGCCCATCCCCGGGGGGGGTAAAACTGTTTTTT. Protein sequence: CASSPSPGGVKLFF.

The chain joins TRBV5-5 to TRBJ2-7; TRBD1 agrees at 9 bases. The CDR3 loop spans 15 amino acids. CDR1 is SGHKS and CDR2 is YYEKEE in the germline V gene (reference sequence). Trimming removed 5 bases from V and 3 bases from J; junction bases left unmatched: 9. This CDR3 reads CASRPGTGNNYEQYF. For the CDR3, the DNA is TGTGCCAGCAGACCCGGGACAGGGAATAACTACGAGCAGTACTTC.

The chain joins TRBV30 to TRBJ2-5; 10 nucleotides line up with TRBD1. Trimming removed 3 bases from V and 4 bases from J; junction bases left unmatched: 2. CDR1 is GTSNPN and CDR2 is SVGIG in the germline V gene (reference sequence). This CDR3 contains 13 residues. The CDR3 protein is CAWRTGGRETQYF. In DNA, the CDR3 is TGTGCCTGGAGGACAGGGGGCCGAGAGACCCAGTACTTC.

The chain recombines TRBV25-1 with TRBJ1-6; D may be TRBD1 (6 bases). The CDR3 is made up of 14 amino acids. CDR1 is MGHDK and CDR2 is SYGVNS in the germline V gene. Between the trimmed V and J ends, which lost 6 bases and 7 bases, there was a span of 13 bases. The CDR3 coding sequence is TGTGCCAGCAGCCGGGGGGCGGAGAATTCACCCCTCCACTTT. It specifies CASSRGAENSPLHF.

The rearrangement uses TRBV4-3 and TRBJ1-1; D perhaps matches TRBD1 (5 bases). V lost 0 bases and J 5 bases, leaving 13 bases between the germline ends. Germline lookup yields CDR1 LGHNA and CDR2 YSLEER. The CDR3 consists of 15 residues. In nucleotides, the CDR3 is TGCGCCAGCAGCCAAGATGTAACGGGGGGGACTGAAGCTTTCTTT. Protein product: CASSQDVTGGTEAFF.

At least ten counts were recorded for this clone. The chain employs TRBV5-1 and TRBJ2-1; 13 bases agree with TRBD2. The CDR3 runs to 16 residues. Per the germline V gene, CDR1 is SGHRS and CDR2 is YFSETQ. V shed 4 bases, J shed 7 bases, and the junction held 8 bases outside the gene matches. The CDR3 here is CASSPVPGLAGNEQFF. CDR3 nucleotide sequence: TGCGCCAGCAGCCCCGTCCCGGGACTAGCGGGGAATGAGCAGTTCTTC. The whole variable domain, filled in from reference TRBV5-1 and TRBJ2-1, reads KAGVTQTPRYLIKTRGQQVTLSCSPISGHRSVSWYQQTPGQGLQFLFEYFSETQRNKGNFPGRFSGRQFSNSRSEMNVSTLELGDSALYLCASSPVPGLAGNEQFFGPGTRLTVL.

V usage is TRBV27 and J usage is TRBJ2-3, with 8 nucleotides matching TRBD2. With V trimmed by 7 bases and J by 6 bases, 6 bases remained unmatched. This CDR3 has 13 amino acids. The V gene's germline CDR1 is MNHEY and CDR2 SMNVEV (reference sequence). DNA for the CDR3: TGTGCCAGCACCTTGGCTAGCGGGGATACGCAGTATTTT. Residues: CASTLASGDTQYF.

The genes are TRBV10-3 and TRBJ2-7; D remains unclear. Trimming stripped 1 base from V and 0 bases from J, with 7 bases between. The germline gives CDR1 ENHRY, CDR2 SYGVKD. The CDR3 has 14 residues. This CDR3 reads CAISEFGDSYEQYF. Here the CDR3 DNA reads TGTGCCATCAGTGAGTTCGGTGACTCCTACGAGCAGTACTTC.

The chain is built from TRBV19 and TRBJ2-3; a weak D match, TRBD2 (5 bases). V was trimmed by 4 bases and J by 2 bases, leaving 16 bases between them. The germline gives CDR1 LNHDA, CDR2 SQIVND (reference sequence). This CDR3 spans 16 amino acids. CDR3 in amino acids: CASSKVPGLDTDTQYF. The DNA for the CDR3 is TGTGCCAGTAGTAAAGTTCCGGGGTTAGACACAGATACGCAGTATTTT. Supplemented by reference TRBV19 and TRBJ2-3, the full variable domain reads DGGITQSPKYLFRKEGQNVTLSCEQNLNHDAMYWYRQDPGQGLRLIYYSQIVNDFQKGDIAEGYSVSREKKESFPLTVTSAQKNPTAFYLCASSKVPGLDTDTQYFGPGTRLTVL.

Only one count was recorded for this clone. CDR3 sequence: CASSGSGTGDEKLFF. The CDR3 region has the DNA TGCGCCAGCAGCGGATCCGGGACAGGGGACGAAAAACTGTTTTTT. V is TRBV5-1 and J is TRBJ1-4; TRBD1 agrees at 10 bases. Germline trimming cut 4 bases from V and 8 bases from J; bases unmatched to any gene: 8. Germline V CDR1 and CDR2: SGHRS, YFSETQ. CDR3 length: 15 residues.

This chain connects TRBV5-1 to TRBJ1-6, with D maybe TRBD1 (5 bases). CDR3 length: 14 residues. The germline V gene encodes CDR1 SGHRS and CDR2 YFSETQ. The V gene lost 1 base and the J gene lost 9 bases, with 11 bases spanning the gap. This CDR3 reads CASSLIGDSSPLHF. CDR3 nucleotides: TGCGCCAGCAGCTTGATAGGGGACTCTTCACCCCTCCACTTT. Looking up the rest from reference TRBV5-1 and TRBJ1-6 gives the full variable domain: KAGVTQTPRYLIKTRGQQVTLSCSPISGHRSVSWYQQTPGQGLQFLFEYFSETQRNKGNFPGRFSGRQFSNSRSEMNVSTLELGDSALYLCASSLIGDSSPLHFGNGTRLTVT.

This rearrangement joins TRBV27 to TRBJ2-3, with 7 positions matching TRBD1. Germline V gene data show CDR1 as MNHEY and CDR2 as SMNVEV (reference sequence). This CDR3 has 13 amino acids. V lost 0 bases to trimming and J lost 10 bases; unmatched junction nucleotides: 4. CDR3 amino acids: CASSLSTGIPQYF. CDR3 nucleotides: TGTGCCAGCAGTTTATCGACAGGGATCCCGCAGTATTTT.

This chain uses TRBV9 with TRBJ2-3, with a tentative D call TRBD2 (5 bases). The V gene lost 0 bases and the J gene lost 3 bases, with 8 bases spanning the gap. From germline, CDR1 is SGDLS and CDR2 YYNGEE. This CDR3 has 14 residues. CDR3 protein: CASSVGSATDTQYF. DNA of the CDR3: TGTGCCAGCAGCGTAGGTAGCGCTACAGATACGCAGTATTTT.

The chain recombines TRBV9 with TRBJ1-4; 8 bases line up with TRBD1. CDR3 length: 17 amino acids. J lost 1 base, V lost 4 bases, and 9 bases had no gene match. CDR1 and CDR2 (germline): SGDLS, YYNGEE. CDR3: CASSRTGKGQTNEKLFF. In nucleotides, the CDR3 is TGTGCCAGCAGCAGGACAGGGAAGGGACAAACTAATGAAAAACTGTTTTTT.

In this sample, this clone turned up once. The V call is TRBV5-1, the J call TRBJ1-2; 7 nucleotides align to TRBD1. The junction had 11 bases not matched to a gene; V was cut back by 4 bases and J by 5 bases. The CDR3 totals 15 residues. The germline CDR1 and CDR2 sequences are SGHRS and YFSETQ. The CDR3: CASSLGTVNLYGYTF. The CDR3 DNA reads TGCGCCAGCAGCCTCGGGACAGTTAATCTTTATGGCTACACCTTC.

The rearrangement joins TRBV30 to TRBJ1-1; D is possibly TRBD1 (5 bases). This CDR3 is built from 13 residues. The germline V gene encodes CDR1 GTSNPN and CDR2 SVGIG (reference sequence). Trimming removed 2 bases at V and 2 bases at J, with 9 bases between. The CDR3 nucleotides are TGTGCCTGGAGTAGGGGACTAAACACTGAAGCTTTCTTT. It yields the protein CAWSRGLNTEAFF.

This clone came up a few times. The chain joins TRBV7-6 to TRBJ1-5, with a tentative D call TRBD1 (6 bases). V lost 1 base and J lost 10, with 14 bases in between. Germline CDR1 SGHVS, CDR2 FNYEAQ. The CDR3 totals 14 residues. The CDR3, as DNA: TGTGCCAGCAGCTTAGGACAGGTCCCCAACCCCCAGCATTTT. Translation gives CASSLGQVPNPQHF.

This chain connects TRBV7-2 to TRBJ2-2; the D gene is possibly TRBD2 (6 bases). The CDR3 contains 14 residues. V dropped 4 bases and J dropped 4 bases, with 10 bases sitting between them. From germline, CDR1 is SGHTA and CDR2 FQGNSA. CDR3: CASSSGLVTGELFF. DNA for the CDR3: TGTGCCAGCAGCTCGGGACTGGTCACCGGGGAGCTGTTTTTT.

This clone appeared once. The chain recombines TRBV7-8 with TRBJ1-5; D is unclear. Trimming took 2 bases from V and 2 from J, leaving 10 bases between them. CDR3 length equals 15 residues. Germline CDR1 reads SGHVS; CDR2 reads FQNEAQ. The chain's CDR3 is CASSLYSRGNQPQHF. The CDR3 DNA reads as TGTGCCAGCAGCTTATATTCACGGGGCAATCAGCCCCAGCATTTT.

This clone turned up a few times. This sequence joins TRBV3-1 (or the pseudogene TRBV3-2) and TRBJ2-1; tentative D call: TRBD2 (5 bases). CDR1 is LGHDT, CDR2 YNNKEL, per germline (reference sequence). This CDR3 comprises 13 residues. V lost 1 base and J lost 10, with 11 bases in between. The CDR3 reads CASSQVSGIEQFF. CDR3 nucleotide sequence: TGTGCCAGCAGCCAAGTTTCCGGGATCGAGCAGTTCTTC.

The chain recombines TRBV7-9 with TRBJ2-7; possible D gene TRBD2, 5 bases. CDR3 length: 14 amino acids. Trimming cost V 4 bases and J 6 bases, with 16 bases left between them. CDR1 is SEHNR and CDR2 is FQNEAQ in the germline V gene (reference sequence). CDR3 coding DNA: TGTGCCAGCAGCTCCCCCGGACTCGACGGCGAGCAGTACTTC. Residues: CASSSPGLDGEQYF.